The text below deals with one T cell receptor (beta chain). The antigen remains undetermined. The data originate from a study of blood T cells in healthy people across ages. Germline-derived CDR1 and CDR2 are DFQATT and SNEGSKA (reference sequence). V was trimmed by 5 bases and J by 5 bases, leaving 18 bases between them. The CDR3 contains 14 residues. The study's findings and limits: Diversity was estimated from one million T cells, and these estimates were considered underestimates. Naive and antigen-experienced cells were not separated, limiting conclusive comparison. The donors' CMV status was not determined, possibly confounding changes in expanded clonotypes.

A second PCR of about 6 to 12 cycles used a sample-barcoded 5' primer and a J-beta primer mix. Every single cDNA molecule received a tag from a template-switch adaptor with 12 random nucleotides. From the 5' RACE reads, TCRdb called clonotypes with MiXCR, one entry per CDR3 protein. In the table there are 1.5 million or so distinct CDR3 sequences, 35% to 45% of which are singletons. The clonotype was recovered from a woman between 18 and 29 years old in good health. Sequencing input: blood. The chain combines TRBV20-1 with TRBJ2-5, with D tentatively TRBD1 (6 bases). The chain's CDR3 is CSALDRTGWETQYF. CDR3 DNA sequence: TGCAGTGCTCTTGACAGGACGGGGTGGGAGACCCAGTACTTC.